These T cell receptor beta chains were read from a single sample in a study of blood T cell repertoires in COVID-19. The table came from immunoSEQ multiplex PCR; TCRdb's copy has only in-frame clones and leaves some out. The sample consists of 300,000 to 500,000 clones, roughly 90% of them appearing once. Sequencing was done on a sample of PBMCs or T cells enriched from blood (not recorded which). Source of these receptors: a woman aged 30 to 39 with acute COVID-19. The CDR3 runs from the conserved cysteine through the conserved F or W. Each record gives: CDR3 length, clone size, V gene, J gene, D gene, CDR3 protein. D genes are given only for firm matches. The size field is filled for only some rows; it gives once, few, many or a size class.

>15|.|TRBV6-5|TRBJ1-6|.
CASWTAALTGSPLHF
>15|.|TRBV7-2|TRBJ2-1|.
CASSLLGPSYNEQFF
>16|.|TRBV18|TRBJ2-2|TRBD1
CASSRDSASNTGELFF
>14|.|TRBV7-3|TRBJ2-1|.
CASSFPGGRNEQFF
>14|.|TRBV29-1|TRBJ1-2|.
CSVERRGPNYGYTF
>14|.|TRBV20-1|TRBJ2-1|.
CSASGFGLRGEQFF
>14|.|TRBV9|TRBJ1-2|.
CASSASDSYYGYTF
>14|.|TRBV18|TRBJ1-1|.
CASSPDRRDTEAFF
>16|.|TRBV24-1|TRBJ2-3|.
CATSDEGESAPDTQYF
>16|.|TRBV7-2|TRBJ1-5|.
CASSLGSGRPDQPQHF
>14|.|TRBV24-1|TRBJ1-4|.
CATSDSGSNEKLFF
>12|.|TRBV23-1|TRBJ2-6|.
CASSHGHWVLTF
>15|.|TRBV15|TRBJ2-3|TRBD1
CATSRGDRGQDTQYF
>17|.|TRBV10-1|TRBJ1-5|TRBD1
CARKTTGEYYSNQPQHF
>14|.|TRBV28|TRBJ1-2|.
CASTPGHSAYGYTF
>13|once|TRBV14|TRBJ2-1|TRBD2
CASSETLADEQFF
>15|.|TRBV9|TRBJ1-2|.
CASTPVVSPNYGYTF
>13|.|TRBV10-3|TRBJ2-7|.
CAISETPGYEQYF
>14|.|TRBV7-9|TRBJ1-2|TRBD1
CASSPTGGFSGYTF
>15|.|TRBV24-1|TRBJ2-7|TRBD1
CATSRRDSISYEQYF
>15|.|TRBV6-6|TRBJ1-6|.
CASRSQGSYNSPLHF
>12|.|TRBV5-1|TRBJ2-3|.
CASSWAADTQYF
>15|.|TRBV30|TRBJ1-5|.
CAWTGGAWENQPQHF
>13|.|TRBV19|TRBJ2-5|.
CASSGQEQETQYF
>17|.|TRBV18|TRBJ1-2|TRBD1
CASSLNQPGQGIYGYTF
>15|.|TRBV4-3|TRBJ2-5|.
CASSPGADSVGTQYF
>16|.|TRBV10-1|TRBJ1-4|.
CASSATSGEGPEKLFF
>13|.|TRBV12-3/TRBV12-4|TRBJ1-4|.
CASSFGFNEKLFF
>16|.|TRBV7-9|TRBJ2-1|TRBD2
CASSSRRSGGYNEQFF
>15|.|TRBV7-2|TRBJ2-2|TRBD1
CASSLRQGASGELFF